These T cell receptor beta chains were read from a single sample in a study of cytomegalovirus exposure and HLA in healthy donors. Profiled with immunoSEQ multiplex PCR; TCRdb holds only in-frame clones, not every one. The repertoire holds about 160,000 clones, more than 65% seen once, with 9.5% to 10% in the top ten. Sample: PBMCs. The receptors shown here come from a man between 18 and 35 years old in good health and CMV-seropositive. CDR3s include the opening cysteine and the closing phenylalanine or tryptophan. Fields, in order: CDR3 protein, CDR3 length, clone size, J gene, V gene. Only part of the rows carry a size: once, few, many, or a class if the clone is expanded.

CAISDGGAGQYF 12 NA TRBJ2-7 TRBV10-3
CASSEAVGGPDTQYF 15 medium-sized TRBJ2-3 TRBV6-1
CASSGLSGDGKYEQYF 16 few TRBJ2-7 TRBV6-1
CASSESGRLNTEAFF 15 NA TRBJ1-1 TRBV2
CASSLELGQGRNEKLFF 17 NA TRBJ1-4 TRBV5-6
CASRRLGSSYNEQFF 15 NA TRBJ2-1 TRBV5-1
CAISLDGTPRGSLNF 15 few TRBJ2-7 TRBV10-3
CASSLYRGNRGEQYF 15 NA TRBJ2-7 TRBV5-1
CASSQDRAGSPLHF 14 NA TRBJ1-6 TRBV7-2
CASSQEEVSNIQYF 14 few TRBJ2-4 TRBV4-2